This T cell receptor beta chain was identified in a study of T-cell memory formation after mild COVID-19. Whole-study context: TCR clusters mostly belonged to single donors.

5'RACE with constant-segment primers yielded barcoded, UMI-tagged TCR alpha and TCR beta cDNA libraries. One entry per CDR3 protein, called by TCRdb with MiXCR from the 5' RACE reads. Of 250,000 to 400,000 distinct CDR3 sequences detected, 14% appear once; the ten largest clones hold roughly a fifth. Findings and limits, study-wide: Clones contracting over day 15 to 85 were CD4/CD8 balanced, with later expanders leaning CD4+. Researchers report contracting CD4+ clones mostly in CM and EM, with CD8+ clones in EMRA.

Note on this clonotype: Its antigen remains unidentified.

With 0 bases removed from V and 4 bases from J, the gap between germline ends came to 13 bases. CDR1 is MNHEY and CDR2 is SVGAGI in the germline V gene. The CDR3 loop spans 16 amino acids. Sequencing input: PBMCs or a T cell subset sorted from them (not recorded which). J is TRBJ1-3 and V is TRBV6-5, with D uncertain. This clonotype originated in a man aged 18 to 30 who had mild COVID-19 (a few samples of this study predate the infection). Cell type and time point are not known. CDR3: CASSYSPPEAGNTIYF. The CDR3 nucleotides read TGTGCCAGCAGTTACTCACCCCCGGAGGCCGGAAACACCATATATTTT.